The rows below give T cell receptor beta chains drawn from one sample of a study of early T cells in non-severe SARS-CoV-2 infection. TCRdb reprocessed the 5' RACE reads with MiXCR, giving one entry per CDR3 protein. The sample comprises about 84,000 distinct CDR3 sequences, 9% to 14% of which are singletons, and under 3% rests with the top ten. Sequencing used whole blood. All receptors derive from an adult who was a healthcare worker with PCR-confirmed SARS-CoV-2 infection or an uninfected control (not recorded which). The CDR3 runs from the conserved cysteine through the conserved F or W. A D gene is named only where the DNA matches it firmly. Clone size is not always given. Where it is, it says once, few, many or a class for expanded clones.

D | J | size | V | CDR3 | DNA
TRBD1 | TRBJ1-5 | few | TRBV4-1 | CASSQEGQGIQPQHF | TGCGCCAGCAGCCAAGAGGGACAGGGGATTCAGCCCCAGCATTTT
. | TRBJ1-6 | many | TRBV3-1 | CASSQEVGNNSPLHF | TGTGCCAGCAGCCAAGAGGTGGGGAATAATTCACCCCTCCACTTT
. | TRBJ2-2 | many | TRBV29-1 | CSVDRGNTGELFF | TGCAGCGTTGACCGGGGTAACACCGGGGAGCTGTTTTTT
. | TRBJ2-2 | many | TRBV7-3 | CASSFAGTNTGELFF | TGTGCCAGCAGCTTCGCAGGGACGAACACCGGGGAGCTGTTTTTT
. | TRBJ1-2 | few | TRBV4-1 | CASSPHGEGDYGYTF | TGCGCCAGCAGCCCCCACGGGGAGGGGGACTATGGCTACACCTTC
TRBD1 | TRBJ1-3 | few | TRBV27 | CASRLTGGSGNTIYF | TGTGCCAGCAGGCTTACAGGGGGCTCTGGAAACACCATATATTTT
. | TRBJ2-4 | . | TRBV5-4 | CASSPGGRGVPIAKNIQYF | TGTGCCAGCAGCCCGGGCGGCAGGGGGGTCCCCATAGCCAAAAACATTCAGTACTTC
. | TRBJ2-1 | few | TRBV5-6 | CASSFPPQGGEQFF | TGTGCCAGCAGCTTCCCTCCTCAGGGAGGTGAGCAGTTCTTC
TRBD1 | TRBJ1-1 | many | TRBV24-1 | CATSDSGTVHSTEAFF | TGTGCCACCAGTGATAGCGGGACAGTTCACTCCACTGAAGCTTTCTTT
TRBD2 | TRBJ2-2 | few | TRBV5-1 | CASRLGLAANTGELFF | TGCGCCAGCCGTCTAGGACTAGCGGCGAACACCGGGGAGCTGTTTTTT
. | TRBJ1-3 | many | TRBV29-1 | CSVAHYSGNTIYF | TGCAGCGTTGCCCACTACTCTGGAAACACCATATATTTT
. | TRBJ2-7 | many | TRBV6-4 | CASREGRSYEQYF | TGTGCCAGCAGAGAGGGACGGTCCTACGAGCAGTACTTC
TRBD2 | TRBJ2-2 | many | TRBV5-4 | CASSPRSGGSDTGELFF | TGTGCCAGCAGCCCAAGAAGCGGGGGCTCTGATACCGGGGAGCTGTTTTTT
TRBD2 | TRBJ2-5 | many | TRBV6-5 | CASSVASGVQETQYF | TGTGCCAGCTCCGTGGCTAGCGGGGTCCAAGAGACCCAGTACTTC
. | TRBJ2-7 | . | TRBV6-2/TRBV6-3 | CASARSYEQYF | TGTGCCAGCGCGCGGTCCTACGAGCAGTACTTC
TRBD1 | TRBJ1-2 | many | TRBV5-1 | CASSLTGVYGYTF | TGCGCCAGCAGCCTGACAGGGGTCTATGGCTACACCTTC
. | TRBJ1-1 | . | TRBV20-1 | CSARDWAIQGGTEAFF | TGCAGTGCTAGAGATTGGGCCATACAGGGAGGAACTGAAGCTTTCTTT
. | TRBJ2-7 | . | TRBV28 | CASSSGGGEQYF | TGTGCCAGCAGTTCCGGAGGGGGGGAGCAGTACTTC
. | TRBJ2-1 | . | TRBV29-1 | CSAEGPKYNEQFF | TGCAGCGCGGAGGGCCCTAAGTACAATGAGCAGTTCTTC
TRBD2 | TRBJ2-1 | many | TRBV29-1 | CSVELGSGADEQFF | TGCAGCGTTGAATTGGGTAGCGGGGCTGATGAGCAGTTCTTC
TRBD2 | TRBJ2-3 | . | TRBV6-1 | CASSEARGGRADTQYF | TGTGCCAGCAGTGAAGCACGGGGGGGGCGGGCAGATACGCAGTATTTT
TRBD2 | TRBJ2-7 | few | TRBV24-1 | CATSDSGLAGRQYF | TGTGCCACCAGTGATTCGGGACTAGCAGGCCGGCAGTACTTC
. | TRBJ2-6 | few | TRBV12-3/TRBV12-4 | CASSLPGSGANVLTF | TGTGCCAGCAGTCTCCCTGGCTCTGGGGCCAACGTCCTGACTTTC
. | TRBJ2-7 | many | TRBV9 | CASSFRLDMRNEQYF | TGTGCCAGCAGCTTCAGACTTGACATGCGGAACGAGCAGTACTTC
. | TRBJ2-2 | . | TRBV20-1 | CSARDRYTGELFF | TGCAGTGCTAGAGATCGGTACACCGGGGAGCTGTTTTTT
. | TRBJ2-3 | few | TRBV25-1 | CASSEHSRGTDTQYF | TGTGCCAGCAGTGAACACAGTCGGGGCACAGATACGCAGTATTTT
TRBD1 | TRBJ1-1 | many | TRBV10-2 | CATRTGDRTEAFF | TGCGCCACCAGGACAGGGGATAGGACTGAAGCTTTCTTT
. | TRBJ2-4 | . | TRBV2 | CASRAAGTVNIQYF | TGTGCCAGCAGAGCCGCGGGGACAGTAAACATTCAGTACTTC
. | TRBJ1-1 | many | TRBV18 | CASSPAGARNTEAFF | TGTGCCAGCTCACCGGCAGGGGCTAGGAACACTGAAGCTTTCTTT
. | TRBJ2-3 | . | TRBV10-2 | CASSEGPGLTDTQYF | TGCGCCAGCAGTGAAGGCCCAGGGCTCACAGATACGCAGTATTTT
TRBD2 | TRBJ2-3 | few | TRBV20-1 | CSARPTGGRTQYF | TGCAGTGCTAGGCCGACGGGGGGGCGTACGCAGTATTTT
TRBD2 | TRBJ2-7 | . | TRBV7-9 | CASSHPRTSGSHEQYF | TGTGCCAGCAGCCACCCCCGGACTAGCGGGAGCCACGAGCAGTACTTC
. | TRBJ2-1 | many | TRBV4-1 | CASSQVVAIGEQFF | TGCGCCAGCAGCCAAGTGGTGGCGATCGGTGAGCAGTTCTTC
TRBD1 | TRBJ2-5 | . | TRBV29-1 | CSTWTGAETQYF | TGCAGCACATGGACAGGGGCAGAGACCCAGTACTTC
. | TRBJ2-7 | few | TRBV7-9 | CASSITGTPTYEQYF | TGTGCCAGCAGCATAACCGGGACACCAACCTACGAGCAGTACTTC
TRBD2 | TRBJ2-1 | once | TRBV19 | CASSILAGDSRGDEQFF | TGTGCCAGTAGTATACTAGCGGGAGATTCTCGCGGAGATGAGCAGTTCTTC
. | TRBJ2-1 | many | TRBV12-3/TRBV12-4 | CASSFRWETVSYNEQFF | TGTGCCAGCAGTTTTAGGTGGGAGACGGTCTCCTACAATGAGCAGTTCTTC
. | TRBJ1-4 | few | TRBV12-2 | CASRWGTGNEKLFF | .
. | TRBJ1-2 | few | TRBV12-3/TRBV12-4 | CASSLDTGTIGYTF | TGTGCCAGCAGTTTAGATACAGGGACCATTGGCTACACCTTC
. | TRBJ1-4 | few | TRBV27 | CASMSGPNIATNEKLFF | TGTGCCAGCATGTCGGGACCCAACATCGCAACTAATGAAAAACTGTTTTTT
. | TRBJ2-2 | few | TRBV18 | CASSPTLASTGELFF | TGTGCCAGCTCACCGACGCTAGCTTCGACCGGGGAGCTGTTTTTT
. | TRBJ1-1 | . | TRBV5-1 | CASSLGLSTEAFF | TGCGCCAGCAGCTTGGGTTTAAGCACTGAAGCTTTCTTT
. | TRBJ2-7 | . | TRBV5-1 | CASRRTEYSYEQYF | TGCGCCAGCCGAAGGACAGAATACTCCTACGAGCAGTACTTC
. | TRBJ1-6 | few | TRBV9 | CASSVTGGSSPLHF | TGTGCCAGCAGCGTAACTGGGGGGAGCTCACCCCTCCACTTT
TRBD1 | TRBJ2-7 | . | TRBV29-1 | CSAQPNQGAVKQYF | TGCAGCGCCCAGCCAAATCAGGGGGCAGTGAAGCAGTACTTC
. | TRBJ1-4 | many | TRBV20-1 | CSARGTLNEKLFF | TGCAGTGCTAGGGGAACACTTAATGAAAAACTGTTTTTT
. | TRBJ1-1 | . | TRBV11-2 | CASSIRHVNTEAFF | TGTGCCAGCAGTATTAGACACGTGAACACTGAAGCTTTCTTT
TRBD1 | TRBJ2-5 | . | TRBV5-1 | CASSATGGSRETQYF | TGCGCCAGCAGCGCGACAGGGGGCTCTAGGGAGACCCAGTACTTC
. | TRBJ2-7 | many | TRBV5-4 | CASSLDRASYEQYF | TGTGCCAGCAGCCTTGATAGGGCGTCCTACGAGCAGTACTTC
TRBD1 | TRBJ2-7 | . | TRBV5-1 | CASSLGQGDYEQYF | TGCGCCAGCAGCTTGGGACAGGGGGACTACGAGCAGTACTTC